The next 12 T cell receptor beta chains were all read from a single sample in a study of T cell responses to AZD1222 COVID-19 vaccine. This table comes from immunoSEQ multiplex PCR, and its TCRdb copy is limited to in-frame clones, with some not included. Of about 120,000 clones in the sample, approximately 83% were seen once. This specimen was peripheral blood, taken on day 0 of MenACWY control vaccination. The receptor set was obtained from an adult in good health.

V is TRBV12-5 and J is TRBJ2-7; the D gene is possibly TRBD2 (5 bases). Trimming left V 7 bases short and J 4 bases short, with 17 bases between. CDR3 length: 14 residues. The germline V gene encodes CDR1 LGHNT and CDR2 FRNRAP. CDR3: CASAKDLSGYEQYF. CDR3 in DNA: TGTGCTAGTGCTAAGGACCTTTCGGGGTACGAGCAGTACTTC.

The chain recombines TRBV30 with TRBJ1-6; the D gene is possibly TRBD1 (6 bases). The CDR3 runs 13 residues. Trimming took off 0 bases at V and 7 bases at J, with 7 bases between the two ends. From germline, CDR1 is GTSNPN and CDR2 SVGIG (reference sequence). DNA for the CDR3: TGTGCCTGGAGTGTAGGGGGGAATTCACCCCTCCACTTT. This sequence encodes CAWSVGGNSPLHF.

The CDR3 region has the DNA TGTGCCAGCAGCCAAGATACAGGCTCCCAAGAGACCCAGTACTTC. Translating it yields CASSQDTGSQETQYF. The V and J genes are TRBV3-1 (or the pseudogene TRBV3-2) and TRBJ2-5, with D possibly TRBD1 on 5 matching bases. The germline V gene has CDR1 LGHDT and CDR2 YNNKEL (reference sequence). This CDR3 has 15 amino acids. Between the trimmed V and J ends, which lost 0 bases and 1 base, there was a span of 9 bases.

The CDR3 region has the DNA TGTGCCAGCAGCTACCGACAGGGCTCGGAAGCTTTCTTT. Translated: CASSYRQGSEAFF. The genes are TRBV7-9 and TRBJ1-1; 7 positions agree with TRBD1. Trimming took 4 bases from V and 8 from J; bases not matched to a gene: 7. This CDR3 has 13 amino acids. CDR1 and CDR2 from the germline V gene are SEHNR and FQNEAQ (reference sequence).

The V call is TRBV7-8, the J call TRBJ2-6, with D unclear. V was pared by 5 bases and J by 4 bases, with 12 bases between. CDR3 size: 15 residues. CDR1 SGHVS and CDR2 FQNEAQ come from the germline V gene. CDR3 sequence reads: CASSPTRVGANVLTF. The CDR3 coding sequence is TGTGCCAGCAGCCCGACTCGGGTGGGGGCCAACGTCCTGACTTTC.

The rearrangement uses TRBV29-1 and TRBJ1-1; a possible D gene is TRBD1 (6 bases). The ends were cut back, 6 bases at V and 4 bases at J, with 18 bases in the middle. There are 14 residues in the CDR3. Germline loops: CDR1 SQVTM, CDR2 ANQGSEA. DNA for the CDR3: TGCAGCGTGAGGGAACGGGGGGCTGGCACTGAAGCTTTCTTT. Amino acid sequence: CSVRERGAGTEAFF.

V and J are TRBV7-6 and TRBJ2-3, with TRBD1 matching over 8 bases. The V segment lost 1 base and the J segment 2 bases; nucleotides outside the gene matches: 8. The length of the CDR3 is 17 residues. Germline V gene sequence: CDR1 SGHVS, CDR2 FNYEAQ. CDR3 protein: CASSLVVGQALTDTQYF. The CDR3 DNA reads TGTGCCAGCAGCTTAGTGGTGGGACAGGCCCTCACAGATACGCAGTATTTT. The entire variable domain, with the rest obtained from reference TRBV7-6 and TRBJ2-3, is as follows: GAGVSQSPRYKVTKRGQDVALRCDPISGHVSLYWYRQALGQGPEFLTYFNYEAQQDKSGLPNDRFSAERPEGSISTLTIQRTEQRDSAMYRCASSLVVGQALTDTQYFGPGTRLTVL.

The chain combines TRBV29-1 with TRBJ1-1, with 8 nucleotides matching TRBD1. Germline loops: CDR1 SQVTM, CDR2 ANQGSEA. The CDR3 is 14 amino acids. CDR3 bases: TGCAGTGTATTAGGACAGGGAGGTCTAACGGAAGCTTTCTTT. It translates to CSVLGQGGLTEAFF.

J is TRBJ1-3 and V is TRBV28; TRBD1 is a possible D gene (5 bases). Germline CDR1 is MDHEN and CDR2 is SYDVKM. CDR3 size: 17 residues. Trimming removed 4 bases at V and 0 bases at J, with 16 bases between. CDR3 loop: CASSSRVGSSSGNTIYF. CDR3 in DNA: TGTGCCAGCAGTTCCAGGGTCGGCTCGAGCTCTGGAAACACCATATATTTT.

The CDR3 sequence is CASSPMRGRGGPLHF. The CDR3 nucleotides are TGTGCCAGCAGCCCGATGAGGGGGCGGGGAGGCCCCCTCCACTTT. This chain uses TRBV28 with TRBJ1-6, with 7 bases aligning to TRBD1. V shed 6 bases, J shed 13 bases, and the junction held 15 bases outside the gene matches. This CDR3 contains 15 residues. CDR1 is MDHEN and CDR2 is SYDVKM in the germline V gene.

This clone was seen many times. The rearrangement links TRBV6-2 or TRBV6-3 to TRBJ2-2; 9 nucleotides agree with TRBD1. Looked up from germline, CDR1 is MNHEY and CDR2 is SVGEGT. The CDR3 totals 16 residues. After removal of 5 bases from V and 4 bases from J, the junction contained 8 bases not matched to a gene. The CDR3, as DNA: TGTGCCAGCAGTAACCCCGGGACAGGGATCACCGGGGAGCTGTTTTTT. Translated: CASSNPGTGITGELFF.

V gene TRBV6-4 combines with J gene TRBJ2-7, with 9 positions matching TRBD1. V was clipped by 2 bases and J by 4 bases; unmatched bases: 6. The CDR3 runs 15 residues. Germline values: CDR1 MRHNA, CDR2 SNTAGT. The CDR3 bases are TGTGCCAGCAGTGACGGTAGGGACAGGGATTACGAGCAGTACTTC. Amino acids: CASSDGRDRDYEQYF.